This TCR beta chain comes out of a study of blood T cell repertoires in COVID-19. Study-level information: Samples came from the United States, Italy and Spain, spanning acute and convalescent COVID-19. PBMCs, B-cell-depleted T cells, or T cells were the source of the cDNA or gDNA that made up the material.

This clone has just one count. Original data processing: From reference gene primer amplification, estimates of nucleated cell counts were derived. Assay used: immunoSEQ multiplex PCR; TCRdb lists only in-frame clones, some missing. For V, J and clone size, that table is used; D and trimming come from the DNA. The top ten clones hold 3.5% to 5% of a sample with some 250,000 clones, 84% of them seen once. Trimming removed 5 bases at V and 6 bases at J, with 13 bases between. Germline V CDR1 and CDR2: SGHVS, FQNEAQ. The CDR3 length is 14 residues. Sequenced: peripheral blood. This clonotype originated in a man aged 55 to 70 with acute or convalescent COVID-19. The chain uses TRBV7-8 and TRBJ2-2; D perhaps matches TRBD2 (6 bases). CDR3 in amino acids: CASSLSGYPGELFF. CDR3 coding DNA: TGTGCCAGCAGCCTTAGCGGATACCCCGGGGAGCTGTTTTTT.